Shown below are 2 T cell receptor beta chains from a single sample sequenced in a study of post-analysis software for immune sequencing data. Points from the study as a whole: There were about five TRBV segments more frequent in patients than controls, and TRBV5-6, TRBV5-1 and TRBV20-1 were among them.

Libraries were made from TCR beta cDNA, and they carried unique molecular identifiers. TCRdb ran MiXCR on the PCR reads and lists one entry per CDR3 protein. The sample has 800,000 to 950,000 distinct CDR3 sequences, about 57% seen once. These receptors have no known antigen. Sequencing was done on a sample of blood. All receptors derive from a girl aged 5 to 17 with multiple sclerosis.

This clonotype was observed once. CDR3 amino acids: CASTQWGYERYF. CDR3 DNA: TGTGCCAGCACCCAATGGGGGTACGAGCGGTACTTC. The gene calls are TRBV6-6 and TRBJ2-4; tentatively, D is TRBD1 or TRBD2 (5 bases each). Trimming removed 7 bases from V and 15 bases from J, with 19 bases in between. CDR1 and CDR2 from the germline V gene are MNHNY and SVGAGI (reference sequence). The CDR3 spans 12 residues.

Concerning this clonotype: One end of the junction does not line up with germline, which may come from a read error. This chain joins TRBV29-1 and TRBJ2-5; D could derive from TRBD1 or TRBD2 (7 bases each). The CDR3 spans 13 residues. Germline-derived CDR1 and CDR2 are SQVTM and ANQGSEA. The CDR3 sequence is CSVLTGEGETQYF. In DNA form, the CDR3 reads TGTAGCGTCTTAACAGGGGAGGGAGAGACCCAGTACTTC.